This T cell receptor beta chain was retrieved from a study of T cell clones after liver transplantation. Study overall: Tolerance: complete withdrawal held at least one year, liver enzymes staying within twice normal.

The method was immunoSEQ multiplex PCR; TCRdb's version includes in-frame clones alone and lacks a portion of them. The data contain 7,500 or so clones, 70% of them singletons. Sequencing was performed on CD8+ T cells from blood, taken before liver transplant. This TCR was recovered from a human donor who received a liver transplant.

CDR3 nucleotides: TGTGCCAGCAGTTACTCATCGGGCAATACCTATGGCTACACCTTC. Translated: CASSYSSGNTYGYTF. The rearrangement uses TRBV6-5 and TRBJ1-2, with unresolved D. The germline V gene encodes CDR1 MNHEY and CDR2 SVGAGI. The V and J ends lost 0 bases and 4 bases respectively, with 12 bases between them. This CDR3 is built from 15 residues.